The sequence of this T cell receptor beta chain was determined in a study of blood T cell repertoires in COVID-19. Individuals drawn from under 30 US areas were about 18 to 100 years old. Donors in Cohort 3 who had recovered were those with two negative PCRs, healthcare professional clearance, or resolution of their symptoms. In the study's own analysis: Estimated nucleated cell counts came from reference gene primer amplification. Assay used: immunoSEQ multiplex PCR; TCRdb lists only in-frame clones, some missing. V and J calls and clone size come straight from that table; D and trimming were deduced from the DNA. The data hold under 150,000 clones, with 75% to 90% observed a single time. Germline V gives CDR1 SGHKS, CDR2 YYEKEE (reference sequence). This CDR3 has 15 amino acids. The V end lost 2 bases, the J end lost 1 base, and 12 bases lay between the germline ends.

This receptor was identified in a woman between 50 and 59 years old who had recovered from COVID-19. The chain has TRBV5-5 and TRBJ1-2, with D tentatively TRBD1 (6 bases). The sequencing sample was made of PBMCs or T cells enriched from blood (not recorded which). The CDR3 loop is CASSLPHRDNYGYTF. Here the CDR3 DNA reads TGTGCCAGCAGCTTACCTCACAGGGATAACTATGGCTACACCTTC.